The sequence of this T cell receptor beta chain was determined in a study of T cell repertoires in cytomegalovirus infection (dated by TCRdb to the late 2010s). Regarding the study in general: Alongside well-studied HLA-B-restricted epitopes, the peptide stimulations were aimed at recently identified HLA-C-restricted CMV epitopes, whose presentation resists viral immunomodulation. Donor HLA type was relevant to the analysis, because carriage of CMV infection together with the matching HLA type was indicated by public TCR beta signatures.

The treatment or condition label on this specimen signifies: in vitro stimulation with specific CMV peptide epitopes to enrich CMV-specific T cells. Sequencing instrument: Illumina HiSeq 1500. TCRdb ran its own pipeline on the public reads, namely fastp trimming at Q25 and MiXCR clone calling, and kept in-frame beta chains. Under each unique CDR3 protein, matching rows form one entry showing the most common genes and DNA. The table for this sample lists hundreds of thousands of distinct CDR3 sequences; approximately 42% of them were counted only once. The ten largest clonotypes hold about 45% of the sample. Of note for this clonotype: Its antigen is unknown. The sample holds no much larger clone one base away, and base qualities are not on file.

Broader findings and caveats from the paper: In both this cohort and an independent cohort of several hundred donors, the cumulative frequency of public TCR beta family members distinguished carriers of CMV infection plus the relevant HLA type. The ex vivo response was dominated by HLA-C-restricted CMV-specific TCR beta clonotypes, which also provided the single most frequent clonotype in two of eight donors.

Including the terminal cysteine and phenylalanine, the CDR3 comprises 14 residues. Only CDR3 DNA is held: 42 bases, read in frame from base 1. For this chain, trimming is 5 bases at the V end and 4 bases at the J end, and the number of junction bases without a gene match is 7. CDR1 and CDR2 are drawn from the germline V gene: SGHVS, FNYEAQ. The clonotype originates from a human donor in good health (CMV status not recorded). Some clones in this sample may be carry-over from other donors' samples. The chain uses TRBV7-6 and TRBJ2-7; the junction holds 8 bases that match TRBD1. Sequencing used cultured PBMCs, obtained from culture after CMV antigen stimulation. The DNA is as follows: TGTGCCAGCAGCCAGAGACAGGGGACATACGAGCAGTACTTC. Its protein product is CASSQRQGTYEQYF.